What follows is one TCR beta chain and its context. This clone was counted between two and nine times. The specificity of this receptor is unknown. The input lacks base qualities; no much larger clone sits a single base away. Patients with a history of autoimmune disease or receiving systemic immunosuppression were excluded from the trial. Peripheral blood for TCR sequencing was collected from all dose cohorts at baseline, on cycle 4 day 1, and on cycle 7 day 1. The samples were taken from a phase I, first-in-human, multicenter, open-label dose-escalation trial of ivuxolimab. The trial enrolled adults with locally advanced or metastatic head and neck squamous cell, hepatocellular, melanoma or renal cell carcinoma. Before TCR sequencing, CD4+ T cells and CD8+ T cells were sorted from peripheral blood as separate populations. The entry originates in a study of OX40 agonist ivuxolimab in advanced cancers. In the study overall: The costimulatory receptor OX40 (CD134) was targeted by ivuxolimab, a fully human IgG2 agonistic monoclonal antibody. Intravenous ivuxolimab was administered to patients every 2 weeks at six dose levels: 0.01, 0.1, 0.3, 1.5, 3 and 10 mg/kg. Of the approximately 54 dose-escalation patients, hepatocellular carcinoma was present in some 19, melanoma in around 15, renal cell carcinoma in 9 and head and neck cancer in 9. A male proportion of roughly 85% and a mean age of roughly 58 years, ranging from 23 to 79, were recorded for the dose-escalation cohort. Prior anti-PD-1, anti-PD-L1 or anti-CTLA-4 therapy was permitted, and checkpoint inhibitors had been received by more than 35% of dose-escalation patients. Partial responses occurred in three dose-escalation patients, of whom one had hepatocellular carcinoma and two had cutaneous melanoma. The purpose of peripheral TCRbeta sequencing was to test whether ivuxolimab changed TCR sequence diversity and led to clonal T-cell expansion. The paper covers the monotherapy dose-escalation part of the phase I ivuxolimab trial, which included N of about 50 patients.

Reading the germline V gene gives CDR1 SNHLY and CDR2 FYNNEI. Unmatched junction bases come to 8, with V trimmed by 7 bases and J by 8 bases. The CDR3 holds 14 amino acids from the cysteine to the phenylalanine. Only the CDR3 region is kept as DNA, spanning 42 bases read in frame from base 1. For sequencing of the TCRbeta CDR3 region, genomic DNA was extracted from the sorted cells. TCRbeta CDR3 regions were sequenced using the immunoSEQ Assay. The source is immuneACCESS, and TCRdb retained only in-frame sequences with V and J called. Part of the clones is not carried over; for the studies checked, unresolved V genes explain less than half of this, and the remainder is unexplained. This sample holds approximately 86,000 clones; 92% were observed only once. The ten largest clones capture 1.1% of the sample. Paper-wide results and their limitations: In partial responders in the 0.1-3.0 mg/kg groups, normalized peripheral clonal expansion was found to be among the lowest, especially among CD8+ T cells. Low levels of normalized T-cell clonal expansion were also seen in some patients who did not respond. Antigen specificity was not determined for the clonally expanded peripheral T cells. After ivuxolimab, more expanded clones were found on average in CD8+ T cells than in CD4+ T cells. At doses from 0.1 to 3.0 mg/kg, clonal expansion was seen in both CD4+ and CD8+ blood T cells between baseline and week 6.

The sequenced sample was CD4+ or CD8+ T cells sorted from blood, obtained in a trial of the OX40 agonist ivuxolimab. The receptor was derived from an adult with an advanced solid tumor such as melanoma, head and neck, liver or kidney cancer. The chain couples TRBV2 to TRBJ2-4; TRBD1 agrees with 10 junctional bases. The DNA is as follows: TGTGCCAGCACTCCCCGGGACAGGGGTTACATTCAGTACTTC. This translates into CASTPRDRGYIQYF.